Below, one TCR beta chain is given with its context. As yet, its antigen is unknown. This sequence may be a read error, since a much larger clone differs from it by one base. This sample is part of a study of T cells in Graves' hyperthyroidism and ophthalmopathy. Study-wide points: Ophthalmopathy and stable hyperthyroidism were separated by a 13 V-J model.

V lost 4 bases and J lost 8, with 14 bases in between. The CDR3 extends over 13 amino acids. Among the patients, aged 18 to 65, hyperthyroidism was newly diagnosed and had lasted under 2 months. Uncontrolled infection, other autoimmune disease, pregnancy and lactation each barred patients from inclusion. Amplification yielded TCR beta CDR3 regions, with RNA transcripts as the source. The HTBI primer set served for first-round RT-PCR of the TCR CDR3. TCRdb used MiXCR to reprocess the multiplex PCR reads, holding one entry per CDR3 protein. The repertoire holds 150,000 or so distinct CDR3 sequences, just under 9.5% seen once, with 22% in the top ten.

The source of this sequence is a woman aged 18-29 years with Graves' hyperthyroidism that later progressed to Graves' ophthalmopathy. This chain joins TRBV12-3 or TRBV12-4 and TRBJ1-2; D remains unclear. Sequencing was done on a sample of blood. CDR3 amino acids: CASSSPGPGGYTF. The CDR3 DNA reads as TGTGCCAGCAGTTCCCCTGGACCGGGGGGCTACACCTTC.